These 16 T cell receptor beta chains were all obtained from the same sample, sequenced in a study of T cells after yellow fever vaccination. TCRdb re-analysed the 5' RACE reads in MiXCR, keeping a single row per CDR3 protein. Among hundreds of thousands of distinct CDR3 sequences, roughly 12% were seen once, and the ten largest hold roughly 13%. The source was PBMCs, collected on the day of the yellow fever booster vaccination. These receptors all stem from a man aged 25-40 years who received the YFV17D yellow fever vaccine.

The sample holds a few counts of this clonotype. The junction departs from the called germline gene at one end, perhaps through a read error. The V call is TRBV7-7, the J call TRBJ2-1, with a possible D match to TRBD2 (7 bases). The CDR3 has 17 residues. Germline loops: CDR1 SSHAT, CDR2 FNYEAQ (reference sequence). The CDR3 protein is CASTKSPAGAGQSEQFF. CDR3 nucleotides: TGTGCTAGCACCAAAAGCCCTGCGGGGGCCGGACAGAGTGAGCAGTTCTTC.

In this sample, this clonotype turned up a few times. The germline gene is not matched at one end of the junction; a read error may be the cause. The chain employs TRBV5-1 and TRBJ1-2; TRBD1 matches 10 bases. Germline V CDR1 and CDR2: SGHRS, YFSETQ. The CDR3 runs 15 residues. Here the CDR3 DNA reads TGCGCCAGCAGCTTGGAGGGACAGGGGCACTACGGCTACACCTTC. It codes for CASSLEGQGHYGYTF.

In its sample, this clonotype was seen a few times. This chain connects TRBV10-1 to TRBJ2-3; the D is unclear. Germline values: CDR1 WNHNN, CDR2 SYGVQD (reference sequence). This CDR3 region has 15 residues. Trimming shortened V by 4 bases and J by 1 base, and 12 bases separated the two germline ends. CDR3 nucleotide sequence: TGCGCCAGCAGTGCCTTGGTGGGCGGCACAGATACGCAGTATTTT. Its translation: CASSALVGGTDTQYF.

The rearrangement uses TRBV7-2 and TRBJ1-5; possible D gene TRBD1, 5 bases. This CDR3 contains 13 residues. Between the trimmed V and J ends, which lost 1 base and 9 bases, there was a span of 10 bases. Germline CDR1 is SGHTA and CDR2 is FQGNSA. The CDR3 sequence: CASSLVGGRPQHF. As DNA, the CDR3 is TGTGCCAGCAGCTTAGTGGGGGGGAGGCCCCAGCATTTT.

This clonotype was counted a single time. CDR3 sequence reads: CASSLAKLSGANVLTF. CDR3 DNA sequence: TGCGCCAGCAGCTTGGCTAAGCTCTCTGGGGCCAACGTCCTGACTTTC. This rearrangement joins TRBV5-1 to TRBJ2-6; D is unclear. V lost 0 bases to trimming and J lost 0 bases, with 7 bases between them. This CDR3 spans 16 amino acids. The germline V gene encodes CDR1 SGHRS and CDR2 YFSETQ.

CDR3 in amino acids: CASSLEQGCKSGYTF. CDR3 in DNA: TGTGCCAGCAGCTTAGAACAGGGGTGTAAGAGTGGCTACACCTTC. J is TRBJ1-2 and V is TRBV7-8; 7 bases line up with TRBD1. J gave up 7 bases and V 1 base, and 9 bases lay outside the gene matches. The CDR3 contains 15 residues. Germline assignment: CDR1 SGHVS and CDR2 FQNEAQ.

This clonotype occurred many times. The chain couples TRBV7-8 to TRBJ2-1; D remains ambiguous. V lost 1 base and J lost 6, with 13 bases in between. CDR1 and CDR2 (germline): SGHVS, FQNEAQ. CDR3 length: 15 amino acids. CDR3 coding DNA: TGTGCCAGCAGCTTAGGGCGGACGGAAGGCAATGAGCAGTTCTTC. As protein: CASSLGRTEGNEQFF.

The DNA of the CDR3 is TGCAGTGCTCTCCCGTTGGGGACAGGGCTCAACGAGCAGTACTTC. This translates into CSALPLGTGLNEQYF. The rearrangement uses TRBV20-1 and TRBJ2-7; TRBD1 matches 9 bases. This CDR3 contains 15 residues. Germline lookup yields CDR1 DFQATT and CDR2 SNEGSKA (reference sequence). Trimming removed 5 bases from V and 5 bases from J; junction bases left unmatched: 13.

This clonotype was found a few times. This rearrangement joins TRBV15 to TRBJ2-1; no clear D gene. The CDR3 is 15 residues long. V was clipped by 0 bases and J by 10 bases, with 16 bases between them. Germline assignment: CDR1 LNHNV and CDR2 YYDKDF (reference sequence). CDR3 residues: CATSRDYSPQGEQFF. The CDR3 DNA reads TGTGCCACCAGCAGAGATTATAGCCCTCAAGGGGAGCAGTTCTTC.

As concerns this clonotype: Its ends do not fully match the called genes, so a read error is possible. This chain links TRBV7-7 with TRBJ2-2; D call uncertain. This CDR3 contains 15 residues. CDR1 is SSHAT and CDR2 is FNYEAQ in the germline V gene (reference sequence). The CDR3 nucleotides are TGTGCTAGCAGCTTCATTGGTGGGTCGGGCGGGGAGCTGTTTTTT. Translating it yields CASSFIGGSGGELFF.

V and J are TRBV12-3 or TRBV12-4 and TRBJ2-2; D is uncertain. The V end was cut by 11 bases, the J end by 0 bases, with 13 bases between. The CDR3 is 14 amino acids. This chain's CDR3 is CAYRKDPNTGELFF. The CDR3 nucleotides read TGTGCCTACCGTAAGGATCCGAACACCGGGGAGCTGTTTTTT.

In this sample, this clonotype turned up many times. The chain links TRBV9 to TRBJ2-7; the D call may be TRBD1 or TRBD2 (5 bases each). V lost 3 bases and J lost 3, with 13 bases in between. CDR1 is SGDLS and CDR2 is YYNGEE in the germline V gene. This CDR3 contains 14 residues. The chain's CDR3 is CASSARDEDYEQYF. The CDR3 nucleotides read TGTGCCAGCAGCGCCCGGGACGAAGACTACGAGCAGTACTTC.

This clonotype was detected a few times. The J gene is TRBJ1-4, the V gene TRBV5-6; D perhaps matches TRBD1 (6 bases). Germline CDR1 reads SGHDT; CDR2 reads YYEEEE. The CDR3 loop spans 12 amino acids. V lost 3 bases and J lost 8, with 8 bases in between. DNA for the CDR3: TGTGCCAGCAGCTCCGGACAGGAAAAACTGTTTTTT. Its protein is CASSSGQEKLFF.

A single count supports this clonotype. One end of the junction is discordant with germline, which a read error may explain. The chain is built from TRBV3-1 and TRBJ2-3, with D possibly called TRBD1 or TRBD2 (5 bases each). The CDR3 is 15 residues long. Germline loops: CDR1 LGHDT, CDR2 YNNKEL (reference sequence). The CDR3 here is CATSQWDGSTDTQYF. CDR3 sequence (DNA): TGTGCCACCAGCCAATGGGACGGAAGCACAGATACGCAGTATTTT.

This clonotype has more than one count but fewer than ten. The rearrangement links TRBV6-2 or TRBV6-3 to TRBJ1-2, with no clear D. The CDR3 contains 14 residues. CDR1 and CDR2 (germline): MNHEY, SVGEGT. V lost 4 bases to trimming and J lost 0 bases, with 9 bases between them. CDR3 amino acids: CASSSLATNYGYTF. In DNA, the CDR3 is TGTGCCAGCAGTTCTCTGGCTACTAACTATGGCTACACCTTC.

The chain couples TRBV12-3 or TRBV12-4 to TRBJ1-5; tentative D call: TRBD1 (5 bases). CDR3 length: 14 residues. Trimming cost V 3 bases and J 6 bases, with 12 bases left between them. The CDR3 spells CASSLYGGGQPQHF. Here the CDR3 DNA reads TGTGCCAGCAGTTTGTATGGGGGAGGTCAGCCCCAGCATTTT.